These T cell receptor beta chains were read from a single sample in a study of T cells in Graves' hyperthyroidism and ophthalmopathy. TCRdb called the multiplex PCR reads again in MiXCR, with one record for every CDR3 protein. The table records 380,000 or so distinct CDR3 sequences, about 19% of them present only once. The source material was blood. Receptors were obtained from a woman under 30 with Graves' hyperthyroidism. CDR3s include the opening cysteine and the closing phenylalanine or tryptophan.

V,CDR3
TRBV4-1,CASSQDTDSEAFF
TRBV12-3/TRBV12-4,CASKRLGDEQYF
TRBV6-2/TRBV6-3,CASSYSRGLSYEQYF
TRBV5-1,CASSSGSIVATEAFF
TRBV12-3/TRBV12-4,CASSLSGRTGELFF
TRBV6-1,CASSDTGRLDEQYF
TRBV29-1,CSVERVLETQYF
TRBV6-4,CASSDSGGRSNQPQHF
TRBV11-2,CASSLDITGRGGYTF
TRBV5-1,CASSLGPYGRETQYF
TRBV4-1,CASSQGRWYRNTEAFF
TRBV12-3/TRBV12-4,CASSLTRQVQQTQYF
TRBV6-5,CASSYSPQPGNTEAFF